The 7 T cell receptor beta chains reported below all come from one sample, sequenced in a study of cytomegalovirus exposure and HLA in healthy donors. PCR used 60 Vbeta primers and 13 Jbeta primers. TCRdb's copy holds only in-frame clones and misses some; the assay was immunoSEQ multiplex PCR. The table has about 200,000 clones, more than 60% seen once; the top ten hold 1.7%. Sequencing was done on a sample of PBMCs. These receptors all come from a man aged 45-60 years in good health and CMV-seronegative.

The J gene is TRBJ1-4, the V gene TRBV6-1; 7 nucleotides align to TRBD1. Germline V CDR1 and CDR2: MNHNS, SASEGT. J lost 8 bases, V lost 6 bases, and 12 bases had no gene match. The CDR3 is 15 residues long. The CDR3 DNA follows: TGTGCCAGCAGGACAGGGTTAACGAACGGGGAAAAACTGTTTTTT. It yields the protein CASRTGLTNGEKLFF.

The count of this clone is one. The chain links TRBV27 to TRBJ2-1, with D maybe TRBD1 (6 bases). V lost 2 bases, J lost 6 bases, and 14 bases lay in between. CDR3 size: 15 residues. CDR1 and CDR2 (germline): MNHEY, SMNVEV (reference sequence). In nucleotides, the CDR3 is TGTGCCAGCAGTTTAATTCTGTTAGGGGGCAATGAGCAGTTCTTC. It codes for CASSLILLGGNEQFF.

V and J are TRBV5-6 and TRBJ2-4; TRBD1 aligns across 9 bases. Trimming took 4 bases from V and 8 from J; bases not matched to a gene: 4. The CDR3 sequence is 13 residues long. Germline CDR1 SGHDT, CDR2 YYEEEE. The CDR3 region is CASSRDRADIQYF. CDR3 DNA sequence: TGTGCCAGCAGCCGGGACAGGGCTGACATTCAGTACTTC.

V and J are TRBV15 and TRBJ1-2; 8 bases are a match to TRBD1. Germline loops: CDR1 LNHNV, CDR2 YYDKDF (reference sequence). V was pared by 2 bases and J by 7 bases, with 6 bases of the junction left unmatched. The CDR3 runs to 14 residues. CDR3 bases: TGTGCCACCAGCAGACAGGGGGCGAGGGCTGGCTACACCTTC. As protein: CATSRQGARAGYTF.

The rearrangement uses TRBV9 and TRBJ2-5; 10 bases match TRBD2. J lost 1 base, V lost 6 bases, and 6 bases had no gene match. This CDR3 is 15 amino acids long. Germline V CDR1 and CDR2: SGDLS, YYNGEE. The CDR3 loop is CASTRGLAVQETQYF. The DNA for the CDR3 is TGTGCCAGCACCCGCGGACTAGCGGTCCAAGAGACCCAGTACTTC.

The sample holds a few counts of this clone. V and J are TRBV19 and TRBJ1-5; D may be TRBD1 (5 bases). Germline-derived CDR1 and CDR2 are LNHDA and SQIVND (reference sequence). The CDR3 is 15 residues long. Trimming stripped 4 bases from V and 9 bases from J, with 19 bases between. The CDR3 DNA sequence: TGTGCCAGTAGTAGTGGTGGGACTTCTACTTCGCCCCAGCATTTT. It yields the protein CASSSGGTSTSPQHF.

This sequence joins TRBV5-1 and TRBJ2-2; D gene uncertain. The V end lost 1 base, the J end lost 1 base, and 11 bases lay between the germline ends. CDR3 length: 16 amino acids. Germline V lookup: CDR1 SGHRS, CDR2 YFSETQ. The CDR3, as DNA: TGCGCCAGCAGCTTGACCCAAACCGGGAACACCGGGGAGCTGTTTTTT. As protein: CASSLTQTGNTGELFF.